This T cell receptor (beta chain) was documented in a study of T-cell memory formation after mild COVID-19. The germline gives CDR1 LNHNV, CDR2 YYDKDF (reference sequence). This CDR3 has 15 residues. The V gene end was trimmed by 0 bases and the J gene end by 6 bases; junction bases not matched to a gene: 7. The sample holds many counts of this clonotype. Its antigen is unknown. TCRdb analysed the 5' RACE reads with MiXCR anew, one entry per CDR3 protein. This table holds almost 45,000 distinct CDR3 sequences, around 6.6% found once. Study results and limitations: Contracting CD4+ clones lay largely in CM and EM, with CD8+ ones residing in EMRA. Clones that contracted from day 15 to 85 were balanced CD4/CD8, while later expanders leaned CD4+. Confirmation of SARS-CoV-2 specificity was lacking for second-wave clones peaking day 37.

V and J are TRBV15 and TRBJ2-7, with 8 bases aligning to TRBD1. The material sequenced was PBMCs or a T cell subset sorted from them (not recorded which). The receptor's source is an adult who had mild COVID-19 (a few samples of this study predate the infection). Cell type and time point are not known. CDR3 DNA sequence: TGTGCCACCAGCAGAGATCGACAGGGGTTCGGCGAGCAGTACTTC. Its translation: CATSRDRQGFGEQYF.